This T cell receptor beta chain was observed in a study of blood T cell repertoires in COVID-19. The overall study: T cells, B-cell-depleted T cells, or PBMCs supplied cDNA or gDNA.

J lost 6 bases, V lost 0 bases, and 1 base had no gene match. Germline loops: CDR1 LGHDT, CDR2 YNNKEL (reference sequence). The CDR3 loop spans 14 amino acids. Using immunoSEQ multiplex PCR, the repertoire was profiled, and TCRdb retains in-frame clones only, with some absent. The data contain about 180,000 clones, roughly 77% of them singletons. Material: peripheral blood. The chain has TRBV3-1 (or the pseudogene TRBV3-2) and TRBJ2-2, with 7 bases identical to TRBD2. This clonotype was obtained from a man aged 70-80 years with active or convalescent COVID-19. CDR3 region: CASSQDAGAGELFF. The CDR3, as DNA: TGTGCCAGCAGCCAAGATGCGGGGGCCGGGGAGCTGTTTTTT.